A single sample gave rise to the 30 T cell receptor beta chains below, sequenced in a study of shared clonotypes between healthy human individuals. Sequencing used immunoSEQ multiplex PCR; TCRdb keeps in-frame clones, though not all of them. Here the sample spans around 2,000,000 clones, 95% being singletons. Sequenced material: naive CD4+ T cells sorted from blood. Subset: CD45RA+ positively selected. The origin of the receptors is a man aged 18-30 years in good health.

The J gene is TRBJ2-3, the V gene TRBV29-1, with 11 nucleotides matching TRBD2. CDR1 is SQVTM and CDR2 is ANQGSEA in the germline V gene. J gave up 2 bases and V 1 base, and 2 bases lay outside the gene matches. CDR3 size: 15 residues. The CDR3 loop reads CSVEGLAGITDTQYF. CDR3 nucleotide sequence: TGCAGCGTTGAAGGACTAGCGGGGATCACAGATACGCAGTATTTT.

About this clone itself: Other DNA variants within this sample encode the same CDR3. The chain joins TRBV5-1 to TRBJ1-1; unclear D gene. Trimming shortened V by 1 base and J by 2 bases, and 6 bases separated the two germline ends. The CDR3 is 13 amino acids. Looked up from germline, CDR1 is SGHRS and CDR2 is YFSETQ. This CDR3 reads CASSLLGNTEAFF. Written as DNA, the CDR3 is TGCGCCAGCAGCTTGTTGGGAAACACTGAAGCTTTCTTT.

V is TRBV9 and J is TRBJ2-3, with D perhaps TRBD2 (5 bases). Germline V lookup: CDR1 SGDLS, CDR2 YYNGEE. Trimming left V 0 bases short and J 5 bases short, with 13 bases between. CDR3 length: 15 residues. The CDR3 protein is CASSVGLVGRDTQYF. The DNA for the CDR3 is TGTGCCAGCAGCGTAGGCCTAGTTGGGAGAGATACGCAGTATTTT.

This chain uses TRBV5-1 with TRBJ1-4; TRBD1 matches at 8 bases. The CDR3 sequence is 15 residues long. J was trimmed by 3 bases and V by 1 base; bases with no gene match: 2. Germline V gene sequence: CDR1 SGHRS, CDR2 YFSETQ. In DNA form, the CDR3 reads TGCGCCAGCAGCTTGTCGGGACAGGCTAATGAAAAACTGTTTTTT. Residues: CASSLSGQANEKLFF.

The V and J genes are TRBV25-1 and TRBJ2-5; D is ambiguous. With 2 bases removed from V and 2 bases from J, the gap between germline ends came to 15 bases. CDR3 length: 16 amino acids. Germline V gene sequence: CDR1 MGHDK, CDR2 SYGVNS. CDR3 nucleotide sequence: TGTGCCAGCAGTGAACCTGGCCCCCTCTCGCAAGAGACCCAGTACTTC. Translating gives CASSEPGPLSQETQYF.

The J gene is TRBJ1-3, the V gene TRBV5-6, with D unresolved. V lost 4 bases and J 4 bases, leaving 6 bases between the germline ends. Germline loops: CDR1 SGHDT, CDR2 YYEEEE. The CDR3 extends over 12 amino acids. CDR3 sequence: CASSPLGNTIYF. In DNA form, the CDR3 reads TGTGCCAGCAGCCCACTGGGAAACACCATATATTTT.

The rearrangement uses TRBV6-4 and TRBJ2-1; D may be TRBD2 (5 bases). The germline V and J ends were trimmed by 5 bases and 4 bases, with 12 bases remaining between them. Per germline, CDR1 MRHNA and CDR2 SNTAGT. The CDR3 is made up of 14 amino acids. The chain's CDR3 is CASSYRRAYNEQFF. The CDR3 nucleotides are TGTGCCAGCAGTTATCGGCGGGCTTACAATGAGCAGTTCTTC.

This clone occurred a few times. Additional DNA sequences in this sample encode the identical CDR3. This chain joins TRBV5-1 and TRBJ2-7; D perhaps matches TRBD1 (6 bases). V was cut by 2 bases and J by 3 bases, with 9 bases left in between. Germline V gene data show CDR1 as SGHRS and CDR2 as YFSETQ. The CDR3 runs to 13 residues. The CDR3 reads CASSLQGNYEQYF. The CDR3 nucleotides are TGCGCCAGCAGCTTACAGGGAAACTACGAGCAGTACTTC.

The rearrangement uses TRBV29-1 and TRBJ2-3, with 11 bases aligning to TRBD2. This CDR3 has 20 residues. The germline V gene encodes CDR1 SQVTM and CDR2 ANQGSEA. V lost 3 bases, J lost 1 base, and 18 bases stayed unmatched. CDR3 in DNA: TGCAGCGTTGAGGGCCCCCGTGGTACTAGCGGGAGAGGGGGCACAGATACGCAGTATTTT. The encoded protein is CSVEGPRGTSGRGGTDTQYF.

This chain uses TRBV5-4 with TRBJ2-5, with D possibly matching TRBD1 (6 bases). With 4 bases removed from V and 4 bases from J, the gap between germline ends came to 14 bases. CDR1 and CDR2 (germline): SGHNT, YYREEE (reference sequence). The CDR3 runs to 14 residues. The CDR3 loop is CASSPRDTRETQYF. CDR3 DNA: TGTGCCAGCAGCCCCAGGGACACTAGAGAGACCCAGTACTTC.

The rearrangement links TRBV2 to TRBJ1-5; 8 nucleotides line up with TRBD1. The V segment lost 5 bases and the J segment 4 bases; nucleotides outside the gene matches: 7. This CDR3 region has 15 residues. The germline V gene has CDR1 SNHLY and CDR2 FYNNEI. The CDR3 region has the DNA TGTGCCAGCAGTATGGACAGGGAGGCAAATCAGCCCCAGCATTTT. Its protein is CASSMDREANQPQHF.

The rearrangement links TRBV2 to TRBJ1-1; D perhaps matches TRBD1 (5 bases). The length of the CDR3 is 11 residues. Germline CDR1 and CDR2: SNHLY and FYNNEI. Trimming stripped 4 bases from V and 8 bases from J, with 8 bases between. CDR3 residues: CASSGQLEAFF. The CDR3 DNA reads TGTGCCAGCAGTGGACAGTTAGAAGCTTTCTTT.

The chain combines TRBV19 with TRBJ2-7; D uncertain. The CDR3 loop spans 12 amino acids. V gave up 7 bases and J gave up 1 base, with 8 bases separating them. The germline gives CDR1 LNHDA, CDR2 SQIVND (reference sequence). The CDR3 region is CASKGRSYEQYF. CDR3 bases: TGTGCCAGTAAGGGCAGATCCTACGAGCAGTACTTC.

This chain connects TRBV5-6 to TRBJ2-7, with D uncertain. V lost 4 bases and J lost 5, with 7 bases in between. The CDR3 has 11 residues. Germline V gives CDR1 SGHDT, CDR2 YYEEEE. Here the CDR3 reads CASSNYHEQYF. The CDR3 DNA reads TGTGCCAGCAGCAATTACCACGAGCAGTACTTC. Supplemented by reference TRBV5-6 and TRBJ2-7, the full variable domain reads DAGVTQSPTHLIKTRGQQVTLRCSPKSGHDTVSWYQQALGQGPQFIFQYYEEEERQRGNFPDRFSGHQFPNYSSELNVNALLLGDSALYLCASSNYHEQYFGPGTRLTVT.

This chain joins TRBV28 and TRBJ1-2; possibly TRBD1 for D (6 bases). From germline, CDR1 is MDHEN and CDR2 SYDVKM. CDR3 length: 14 residues. V was clipped by 2 bases and J by 8 bases, with 15 bases between them. The CDR3 spells CASSLTGGAGGYTF. CDR3 bases: TGTGCCAGCAGTTTAACGGGGGGCGCAGGGGGCTACACCTTC.

The genes are TRBV28 and TRBJ1-1; 7 bases line up with TRBD1. With V trimmed by 5 bases and J by 1 base, 7 bases remained unmatched. The CDR3 covers 15 residues. Germline CDR1 is MDHEN and CDR2 is SYDVKM. The CDR3 DNA is TGTGCCAGCAGTCCTGCGGACAGGCGGAACACTGAAGCTTTCTTT. Protein sequence: CASSPADRRNTEAFF.

The chain links TRBV5-1 to TRBJ1-4; the D is unclear. Germline CDR1 is SGHRS and CDR2 is YFSETQ. The CDR3 is 16 residues long. Trimming cost V 2 bases and J 0 bases, with 11 bases left between them. The DNA for the CDR3 is TGCGCCAGCAGCTTTAGAGGCACCTCAACTAATGAAAAACTGTTTTTT. This sequence encodes CASSFRGTSTNEKLFF.

This chain connects TRBV7-2 to TRBJ1-2; no reliable D call. The CDR3 runs 15 residues. With 5 bases removed from V and 2 bases from J, the gap between germline ends came to 15 bases. CDR1 SGHTA and CDR2 FQGNSA come from the germline V gene. This CDR3 reads CASSRGAELNYGYTF. The DNA for the CDR3 is TGTGCCAGCAGCCGTGGAGCAGAGCTGAACTATGGCTACACCTTC.

The gene calls are TRBV6-6 and TRBJ2-7; TRBD1 is a possible D gene (7 bases). The CDR3 loop spans 16 amino acids. The germline V and J ends were trimmed by 8 bases and 6 bases, with 26 bases remaining between them. Germline V gene sequence: CDR1 MNHNY, CDR2 SVGAGI (reference sequence). The CDR3 coding sequence is TGTGCCAGCCGGATGGATCAGGGGGGCGCTTGGCGCGAGCAGTACTTC. Its protein product is CASRMDQGGAWREQYF.

The chain couples TRBV9 to TRBJ1-4; weak D call: TRBD1 (5 bases). The V gene's germline CDR1 is SGDLS and CDR2 YYNGEE. The CDR3 covers 15 residues. V was cut by 1 base and J by 4 bases, with 11 bases left in between. The CDR3 region is CASSVFGGGNEKLFF. The CDR3, as DNA: TGTGCCAGCAGCGTATTCGGGGGAGGTAATGAAAAACTGTTTTTT.

The rearrangement joins TRBV2 to TRBJ2-5; D uncertain. The V gene's germline CDR1 is SNHLY and CDR2 FYNNEI. Trimming removed 5 bases at V and 5 bases at J, with 12 bases between. CDR3 size: 13 residues. The CDR3 loop reads CASSSLQAETQYF. The CDR3 coding sequence is TGTGCCAGCAGTTCTCTCCAGGCCGAGACCCAGTACTTC.

The genes are TRBV7-9 and TRBJ1-1; D possibly corresponds to TRBD1 (6 bases). CDR1 and CDR2 from the germline V gene are SEHNR and FQNEAQ (reference sequence). Trimming took off 1 base at V and 3 bases at J, with 9 bases between the two ends. The CDR3 is 14 residues long. The CDR3 DNA sequence: TGTGCCAGCAGCTTAGAAACAGGGTACACTGAAGCTTTCTTT. Its translation is CASSLETGYTEAFF.

About this clone itself: This sample also contains other DNA sequences that code for the same CDR3. The chain joins TRBV5-1 to TRBJ2-3, with D possibly being TRBD1 or TRBD2 (5 bases each). The germline V gene encodes CDR1 SGHRS and CDR2 YFSETQ. With 0 bases removed from V and 0 bases from J, the gap between germline ends came to 8 bases. The CDR3 totals 15 residues. CDR3 in amino acids: CASSLDRGSTDTQYF. The CDR3 DNA is TGCGCCAGCAGCTTGGATCGGGGCAGCACAGATACGCAGTATTTT.

CDR3 coding DNA: TGTGCCAGCAGCTTAGTTAGGGGAACTAGACAAGAGACCCAGTACTTC. Protein product: CASSLVRGTRQETQYF. The genes are TRBV11-2 and TRBJ2-5, with D perhaps being TRBD1 or TRBD2 (5 bases each). Trimming shortened V by 1 base and J by 2 bases, and 14 bases separated the two germline ends. CDR1 is SGHAT and CDR2 is FQNNGV in the germline V gene. The CDR3 is made up of 16 amino acids.

The V call is TRBV10-3, the J call TRBJ2-2; TRBD2 matches 11 bases. Germline V gene data show CDR1 as ENHRY and CDR2 as SYGVKD. This CDR3 comprises 14 residues. V was pared by 5 bases and J by 6 bases, with 2 bases of the junction left unmatched. The CDR3 sequence is CAISRLAGSGELFF. Here the CDR3 DNA reads TGTGCCATCAGTAGACTAGCGGGGTCCGGGGAGCTGTTTTTT.

This rearrangement joins TRBV29-1 to TRBJ2-3, with D tentatively TRBD1 (7 bases). Looked up from germline, CDR1 is SQVTM and CDR2 is ANQGSEA. The CDR3 is 15 amino acids. Between the trimmed V and J ends, which lost 2 bases and 4 bases, there was a span of 16 bases. The CDR3 loop is CSVERQGGSSDTQYF. The CDR3 nucleotides are TGCAGCGTTGAAAGACAGGGAGGATCCTCAGATACGCAGTATTTT.

The chain links TRBV5-1 to TRBJ2-5, with D possibly TRBD2 on 6 matching bases. V was cut by 0 bases and J by 4 bases, with 19 bases left in between. CDR3 length equals 17 residues. CDR1 and CDR2 from the germline V gene are SGHRS and YFSETQ. CDR3: CASSLEPRSVGGETQYF. In nucleotides, the CDR3 is TGCGCCAGCAGCTTGGAGCCCAGGTCTGTGGGAGGAGAGACCCAGTACTTC.

In regard to this clone: A read error may be the cause here, since a much bigger clone is one base away. The chain employs TRBV18 and TRBJ2-7; TRBD1 or TRBD2 may be the D gene (5 bases each). Germline CDR1 is KGHSH and CDR2 is LQKENI. CDR3 length: 13 residues. As DNA, the CDR3 is TGTGCCAGCTCACCATCAGGGACCTACGAGCGGTACTTC. Its translation is CASSPSGTYERYF.

This rearrangement joins TRBV19 to TRBJ1-6, with TRBD1 as a possible D gene (5 bases). The germline V and J ends were trimmed by 3 bases and 6 bases, with 9 bases remaining between them. This CDR3 comprises 14 residues. Looked up from germline, CDR1 is LNHDA and CDR2 is SQIVND (reference sequence). CDR3: CASSIGQINSPLHF. The DNA of the CDR3 is TGTGCCAGTAGTATCGGACAAATTAATTCACCCCTCCACTTT.

The chain couples TRBV14 to TRBJ2-7; D uncertain. The germline V gene encodes CDR1 SGHDN and CDR2 FVKESK. The CDR3 extends over 16 amino acids. Deletions cut 3 bases from V and 6 bases from J, with 21 bases between. CDR3 nucleotides: TGTGCCAGCAGCCACTTCGAGAACCGACCTTTTAGCGAGCAGTACTTC. This translates into CASSHFENRPFSEQYF.